This entry lists 11 T cell receptor beta chains sequenced from one sample in a study of blood T cell repertoires in COVID-19. The protocol was immunoSEQ multiplex PCR, while the TCRdb copy is restricted to in-frame clones and leaves out a portion. The sample yields about 150,000 clones, roughly 80% seen once. The source material was peripheral blood. The source of these receptors is a man between 65 and 85 years old with acute or convalescent COVID-19.

This chain connects TRBV29-1 to TRBJ1-2; TRBD1 agrees at 9 bases. Germline values: CDR1 SQVTM, CDR2 ANQGSEA. The CDR3 is 12 residues long. The V and J ends lost 5 bases and 6 bases, in that order; junction bases with no gene match: 4. Written as DNA, the CDR3 is TGCAGCGTTCAGGGGGACAGGGATGGCTACACCTTC. Translated: CSVQGDRDGYTF.

This chain joins TRBV3-1 (or the pseudogene TRBV3-2) and TRBJ2-2; TRBD2 might be the D (6 bases). In germline, CDR1 is LGHDT, CDR2 YNNKEL (reference sequence). V shed 4 bases and J shed 8 bases, with 14 bases lying between them. The CDR3 loop spans 14 amino acids. CDR3 sequence reads: CASSLRTTSGELFF. The DNA for the CDR3 is TGTGCCAGCAGCCTCCGGACTACCTCGGGGGAGCTGTTTTTT.

This clone has a handful of counts. The J gene is TRBJ2-5, the V gene TRBV19; maybe TRBD1 (5 bases). The germline CDR1 and CDR2 sequences are LNHDA and SQIVND (reference sequence). Between the trimmed V and J ends, which lost 1 base and 2 bases, there was a span of 20 bases. The CDR3 loop spans 18 amino acids. CDR3 protein: CASSIVSTRTKGQETQYF. For the CDR3, the DNA is TGTGCCAGTAGTATAGTTTCGACCCGCACGAAGGGGCAAGAGACCCAGTACTTC.

The J gene is TRBJ1-6, the V gene TRBV13; D is possibly TRBD1 (5 bases). The V end was cut by 3 bases, the J end by 10 bases, with 16 bases between. Germline CDR1 is PRHDT and CDR2 is FYEKMQ (reference sequence). The CDR3 spans 15 residues. DNA of the CDR3: TGTGCCAGCAGCTTCCGGGGCGGGGTACGGTCACCCCTCCACTTT. Translation: CASSFRGGVRSPLHF.

The V gene is TRBV5-1, the J gene TRBJ2-1; 11 nucleotides line up with TRBD2. Germline trimming cut 3 bases from V and 12 bases from J; bases unmatched to any gene: 11. There are 15 residues in the CDR3. The germline V gene encodes CDR1 SGHRS and CDR2 YFSETQ. The CDR3 loop reads CASSSRPGLADSQFF. CDR3 coding DNA: TGCGCCAGCAGCTCCCGGCCGGGACTAGCGGATTCGCAGTTCTTC.

This chain connects TRBV28 to TRBJ1-1; 12 nucleotides align to TRBD1. The germline V gene encodes CDR1 MDHEN and CDR2 SYDVKM. The ends lost 2 bases at V and 5 bases at J; junction bases unmatched: 6. The CDR3 length is 16 residues. The CDR3 reads CASSLGTGGRNTEAFF. The CDR3 bases are TGTGCCAGCAGTTTAGGGACAGGGGGCAGGAATACTGAAGCTTTCTTT.

This chain joins TRBV3-1 (or the pseudogene TRBV3-2) and TRBJ2-3; TRBD2 matches 9 bases. The length of the CDR3 is 15 residues. The V gene's germline CDR1 is LGHDT and CDR2 YNNKEL (reference sequence). With V trimmed by 4 bases and J by 5 bases, 7 bases remained unmatched. The CDR3 is CASSRTLAGLDTQYF. DNA of the CDR3: TGTGCCAGCAGCCGTACCCTAGCGGGGCTAGATACGCAGTATTTT.

The rearrangement uses TRBV28 and TRBJ2-3; 9 bases map to TRBD2. The J segment lost 5 bases and the V segment lost 2 bases, leaving 11 bases of the junction unmatched. Germline V gene lookup returns CDR1 MDHEN and CDR2 SYDVKM. The CDR3 extends over 17 amino acids. CDR3: CASSLLSVAGAVDTQYF. In nucleotides, the CDR3 is TGTGCCAGCAGTTTACTGTCGGTAGCGGGAGCCGTAGATACGCAGTATTTT. The full variable domain, completed using reference TRBV28 and TRBJ2-3, is DVKVTQSSRYLVKRTGEKVFLECVQDMDHENMFWYRQDPGLGLRLIYFSYDVKMKEKGDIPEGYSVSREKKERFSLILESASTNQTSMYLCASSLLSVAGAVDTQYFGPGTRLTVL.

The J gene is TRBJ2-7, the V gene TRBV6-1; D might be TRBD2 (6 bases). Per the germline V gene, CDR1 is MNHNS and CDR2 is SASEGT. The CDR3 contains 17 residues. Trimming removed 3 bases from V and 0 bases from J, with 18 bases in between. The chain's CDR3 is CASSDRIGAGISYEQYF. The CDR3 DNA sequence: TGTGCCAGCAGTGATCGAATTGGGGCGGGGATCTCCTACGAGCAGTACTTC.

The chain carries TRBV11-3 and TRBJ1-1, with D possibly matching TRBD1 (6 bases). The V gene's germline CDR1 is SGHNT and CDR2 YENEEA. CDR3 length equals 13 residues. Trimming took 7 bases from V and 1 from J, leaving 10 bases between them. The CDR3 region has the DNA TGTGCCAGCACAAAGACAGGGAACACTGAAGCTTTCTTT. Amino acid sequence: CASTKTGNTEAFF.

CDR3 residues: CASSVREGSSGTTYEQYF. The CDR3 DNA sequence: TGTGCCAGCAGCGTCCGGGAGGGGTCTAGCGGCACTACCTACGAGCAGTACTTC. The chain joins TRBV9 to TRBJ2-7; TRBD2 matches 8 bases. The CDR3 has 18 residues. V lost 2 bases, J lost 2 bases, and 15 bases stayed unmatched. The germline gives CDR1 SGDLS, CDR2 YYNGEE.